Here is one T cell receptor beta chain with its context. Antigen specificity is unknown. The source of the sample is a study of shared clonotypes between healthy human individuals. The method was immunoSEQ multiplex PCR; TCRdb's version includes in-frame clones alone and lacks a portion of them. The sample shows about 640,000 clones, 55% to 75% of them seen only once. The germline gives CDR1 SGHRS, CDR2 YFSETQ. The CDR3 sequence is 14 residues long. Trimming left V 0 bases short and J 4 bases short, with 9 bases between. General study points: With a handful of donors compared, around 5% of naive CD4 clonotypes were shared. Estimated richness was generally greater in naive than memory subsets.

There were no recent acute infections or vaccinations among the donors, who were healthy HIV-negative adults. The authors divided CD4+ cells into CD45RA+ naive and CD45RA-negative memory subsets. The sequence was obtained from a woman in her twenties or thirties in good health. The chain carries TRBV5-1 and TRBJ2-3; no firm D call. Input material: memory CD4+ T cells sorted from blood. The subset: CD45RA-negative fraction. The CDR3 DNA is TGCGCCAGCAGCTTGGGGGGATCATCAGATACGCAGTATTTT. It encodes CASSLGGSSDTQYF. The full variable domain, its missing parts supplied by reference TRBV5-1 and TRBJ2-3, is KAGVTQTPRYLIKTRGQQVTLSCSPISGHRSVSWYQQTPGQGLQFLFEYFSETQRNKGNFPGRFSGRQFSNSRSEMNVSTLELGDSALYLCASSLGGSSDTQYFGPGTRLTVL.